Below are 31 T cell receptor beta chains sequenced from a single sample in a study of T cell changes during pregnancy in multiple sclerosis. Method: immunoSEQ multiplex PCR; TCRdb's copy keeps in-frame clones and lacks some. This sample has tens of thousands of clones, with around 92% found just once. The sequenced sample was CD4+ T cells from peripheral blood mononuclear cells, obtained in the second trimester of pregnancy. The receptors derive from a female donor in good health, enrolled as a control in a pregnancy study.

This chain connects TRBV7-9 to TRBJ2-1, with 8 bases lining up with TRBD2. This CDR3 has 15 amino acids. The germline V gene has CDR1 SEHNR and CDR2 FQNEAQ (reference sequence). V was clipped by 5 bases and J by 3 bases; unmatched bases: 6. CDR3 protein: CASSLLAGYYNEQFF. CDR3 coding DNA: TGTGCCAGCAGCCTATTAGCGGGGTACTACAATGAGCAGTTCTTC. Variable domain in full (rest from reference TRBV7-9 and TRBJ2-1): DTGVSQNPRHKITKRGQNVTFRCDPISEHNRLYWYRQTLGQGPEFLTYFQNEAQLEKSRLLSDRFSAERPKGSFSTLEIQRTEQGDSAMYLCASSLLAGYYNEQFFGPGTRLTVL.

This rearrangement joins TRBV7-2 to TRBJ2-7; 9 nucleotides line up with TRBD1. Germline V gene sequence: CDR1 SGHTA, CDR2 FQGNSA. J gave up 4 bases and V 5 bases, and 9 bases lay outside the gene matches. This CDR3 has 15 residues. Here the CDR3 DNA reads TGTGCCAGCAGCCCAGTGACAGGGGGGTTGTACGAGCAGTACTTC. Translating gives CASSPVTGGLYEQYF. The full variable domain, in which reference TRBV7-2 and TRBJ2-7 provide the parts outside the CDR3, is GAGVSQSPSNKVTEKGKDVELRCDPISGHTALYWYRQSLGQGLEFLIYFQGNSAPDKSGLPSDRFSAERTGGSVSTLTIQRTQQEDSAVYLCASSPVTGGLYEQYFGPGTRLTVT.

The gene calls are TRBV18 and TRBJ2-7; 10 bases are a match to TRBD2. The CDR3 loop spans 14 amino acids. The V gene's germline CDR1 is KGHSH and CDR2 LQKENI. V dropped 4 bases and J dropped 1; count of bases not matched to a gene: 1. The CDR3 here is CASSLSGGSYEQYF. The CDR3 DNA sequence: TGTGCCAGCTCACTTAGCGGGGGGTCCTACGAGCAGTACTTC.

The chain couples TRBV6-4 to TRBJ2-1; TRBD2 agrees at 9 bases. This CDR3 region has 15 residues. CDR1 and CDR2 from the germline V gene are MRHNA and SNTAGT. Trimming at V came to 3 bases and at J to 0 bases, leaving 0 bases not matched to a gene. The CDR3 DNA reads as TGTGCCAGCAGTGAAGCGGGAGGCTCCTACAATGAGCAGTTCTTC. Its translation: CASSEAGGSYNEQFF.

The chain couples TRBV5-4 to TRBJ1-1; D is uncertain. Per the germline V gene, CDR1 is SGHNT and CDR2 is YYREEE (reference sequence). The germline V and J ends were trimmed by 0 bases and 10 bases, with 10 bases remaining between them. The CDR3 is made up of 12 amino acids. The CDR3 DNA reads as TGTGCCAGCAGCTTGGCGGCGGCCGGAGCTTTCTTT. Its translation: CASSLAAAGAFF.

This clone was detected only a few times. The same CDR3 arises from other DNA sequences in this sample as well. The chain recombines TRBV4-2 with TRBJ2-1; D unresolved. V lost 8 bases, J lost 2 bases, and 10 bases lay in between. CDR1 and CDR2 from the germline V gene are LGHNA and YNFKEQ. The CDR3 sequence is 13 residues long. The CDR3 sequence is CASGTLAYNEQFF. DNA of the CDR3: TGTGCCAGCGGTACCCTAGCCTACAATGAGCAGTTCTTC.

The V call is TRBV5-1, the J call TRBJ1-1; 9 bases agree with TRBD1. The CDR3 has 15 amino acids. V shed 4 bases and J 4 bases; nucleotides not matched to a gene: 8. Germline V gene data show CDR1 as SGHRS and CDR2 as YFSETQ. As DNA, the CDR3 is TGCGCCAGCAGCCTCAAGACAGGGGGGTCCACTGAAGCTTTCTTT. It is translated as CASSLKTGGSTEAFF.

For the CDR3, the DNA is TGTGCCAGCAGCGCGCGGGGGAGCTCCTACAATGAGCAGTTCTTC. Its translation: CASSARGSSYNEQFF. V gene TRBV9 combines with J gene TRBJ2-1; TRBD2 matches 7 bases. From germline, CDR1 is SGDLS and CDR2 YYNGEE. V was clipped by 3 bases and J by 0 bases; unmatched bases: 3. The CDR3 is made up of 15 amino acids.

This chain uses TRBV4-3 with TRBJ2-2; TRBD1 matches at 9 bases. Trimming cost V 3 bases and J 6 bases; bases outside gene matches: 5. Germline CDR1 LGHNA, CDR2 YSLEER. The CDR3 runs 15 residues. This CDR3 is CASSHGTGTAGELFF. CDR3 DNA sequence: TGCGCCAGCAGCCATGGGACAGGGACGGCCGGGGAGCTGTTTTTT.

J is TRBJ2-1 and V is TRBV6-4, with D possibly TRBD2 on 5 matching bases. CDR3 size: 13 residues. V was clipped by 2 bases and J by 5 bases, with 7 bases between them. Germline CDR1 MRHNA, CDR2 SNTAGT. CDR3 protein: CASSDGSHNEQFF. CDR3 coding DNA: TGTGCCAGCAGTGACGGGAGTCACAATGAGCAGTTCTTC.

This clone showed up just once. The chain combines TRBV27 with TRBJ1-2; weak D call: TRBD1 (5 bases). Germline V gene lookup returns CDR1 MNHEY and CDR2 SMNVEV (reference sequence). The CDR3 length is 17 residues. V lost 3 bases to trimming and J lost 2 bases, with 19 bases between them. The CDR3 DNA sequence: TGTGCCAGCAGTTTTTCATCCAGGGATCAAGGAAACTATGGCTACACCTTC. Translating gives CASSFSSRDQGNYGYTF.

J is TRBJ2-5 and V is TRBV30, with D tentatively TRBD1 (6 bases). V lost 2 bases to trimming and J lost 5 bases, with 18 bases between them. Germline-derived CDR1 and CDR2 are GTSNPN and SVGIG (reference sequence). The length of the CDR3 is 15 residues. The CDR3 loop reads CAWSRYRALGETQYF. For the CDR3, the DNA is TGTGCCTGGAGTCGTTACAGGGCCCTCGGGGAGACCCAGTACTTC. Based on the CDR3 plus reference TRBV30 and TRBJ2-5, the full variable domain is SQTIHQWPATLVQPVGSPLSLECTVEGTSNPNLYWYRQAAGRGLQLLFYSVGIGQISSEVPQNLSASRPQDRQFILSSKKLLLSDSGFYLCAWSRYRALGETQYFGPGTRLLVL.

The CDR3 is CASSQDREGGEQYF. In DNA form, the CDR3 reads TGCGCCAGCAGCCAGGACAGGGAAGGTGGCGAGCAGTACTTC. V usage is TRBV5-1 and J usage is TRBJ2-7; 8 bases are a match to TRBD1. Germline values: CDR1 SGHRS, CDR2 YFSETQ. V lost 4 bases and J lost 6; bases outside the gene matches: 9. The CDR3 has 14 residues.

This clone was detected once. The chain uses TRBV6-1 and TRBJ2-7, with TRBD1 matching over 8 bases. Germline lookup yields CDR1 MNHNS and CDR2 SASEGT. Trimming removed 6 bases from V and 3 bases from J; junction bases left unmatched: 1. The CDR3 spans 12 residues. This CDR3 reads CASRDRVYEQYF. CDR3 coding DNA: TGTGCCAGCAGGGACAGGGTCTACGAGCAGTACTTC.

The chain employs TRBV6-5 and TRBJ2-1, with D possibly being TRBD2 (5 bases). Between the trimmed V and J ends, which lost 10 bases and 8 bases, there was a span of 15 bases. Germline CDR1 is MNHEY and CDR2 is SVGAGI. CDR3 length equals 12 residues. This CDR3 reads CATLGSGDEQFF. DNA of the CDR3: TGTGCCACCTTGGGGAGTGGCGATGAGCAGTTCTTC.

V and J are TRBV19 and TRBJ1-2, with a tentative D call TRBD1 (6 bases). Germline values: CDR1 LNHDA, CDR2 SQIVND (reference sequence). V was clipped by 2 bases and J by 3 bases, with 10 bases between them. The CDR3 extends over 14 amino acids. The CDR3 DNA follows: TGTGCCAGTAGTATAATCGCAGGGGACTATGGCTACACCTTC. It yields the protein CASSIIAGDYGYTF.

This chain joins TRBV18 and TRBJ2-2, with D uncertain. CDR1 and CDR2 (germline): KGHSH, LQKENI. The CDR3 spans 14 residues. Trimming stripped 8 bases from V and 0 bases from J, with 10 bases between. CDR3 sequence reads: CASDGTANTGELFF. Here the CDR3 DNA reads TGTGCCAGCGACGGTACAGCGAACACCGGGGAGCTGTTTTTT.

The V and J genes are TRBV28 and TRBJ1-2; 8 bases fit TRBD1. This CDR3 spans 15 amino acids. Germline V gene sequence: CDR1 MDHEN, CDR2 SYDVKM. V trimming: 5 bases; J trimming: 8 bases; junction bases outside the gene matches: 13. CDR3 sequence reads: CASSQNLQGAPGYTF. The CDR3 DNA is TGTGCCAGCAGTCAAAACCTCCAGGGGGCGCCGGGCTACACCTTC.

This rearrangement joins TRBV6-4 to TRBJ2-3; 7 nucleotides match TRBD1. V shed 5 bases and J 3 bases; nucleotides not matched to a gene: 8. CDR1 is MRHNA, CDR2 SNTAGT, per germline. This CDR3 contains 15 residues. The CDR3 sequence is CASSPRPGGTDTQYF. CDR3 nucleotides: TGTGCCAGCAGTCCGCGGCCAGGGGGAACAGATACGCAGTATTTT.

The rearrangement links TRBV29-1 to TRBJ1-3, with unresolved D. Trimming removed 3 bases at V and 2 bases at J, with 8 bases between. The CDR3 totals 13 residues. CDR1 SQVTM and CDR2 ANQGSEA come from the germline V gene. CDR3 amino acids: CSVDLGAGNTIYF. The CDR3 nucleotides are TGCAGCGTTGACCTGGGAGCTGGAAACACCATATATTTT.

Here the CDR3 reads CATSRVRGQGGETQYF. The CDR3 nucleotides are TGTGCCACCAGCAGAGTTCGGGGACAGGGAGGAGAGACCCAGTACTTC. V is TRBV15 and J is TRBJ2-5; TRBD1 agrees at 9 bases. The CDR3 contains 16 residues. CDR1 is LNHNV and CDR2 is YYDKDF in the germline V gene (reference sequence). V was pared by 1 base and J by 4 bases, with 7 bases of the junction left unmatched.

The J gene is TRBJ2-2, the V gene TRBV6-5; 8 bases agree with TRBD1. CDR1 and CDR2 (germline): MNHEY, SVGAGI. The CDR3 is made up of 13 amino acids. The V gene end was trimmed by 6 bases and the J gene end by 6 bases; junction bases not matched to a gene: 3. Here the CDR3 DNA reads TGTGCCAGCAGAACACAGGGGGCCGGGGAGCTGTTTTTT. The encoded protein is CASRTQGAGELFF.

The chain has TRBV5-1 and TRBJ1-3; D is unclear. Germline CDR1 SGHRS, CDR2 YFSETQ. This CDR3 has 16 amino acids. Trimming pared 4 bases from V and 3 bases from J, leaving 17 bases between. The CDR3 spells CASSPRFGTDGNTIYF. The CDR3 DNA is TGCGCCAGCAGCCCCCGATTCGGAACAGATGGAAACACCATATATTTT.

This clone appeared a single time. V usage is TRBV27 and J usage is TRBJ2-3; no clear D gene. CDR3 length: 12 residues. V dropped 3 bases and J dropped 6 bases, with 7 bases sitting between them. CDR1 and CDR2 from the germline V gene are MNHEY and SMNVEV (reference sequence). Written as DNA, the CDR3 is TGTGCCAGCAGTTTTGTCGGGGATACGCAGTATTTT. This gives the protein CASSFVGDTQYF.

In this sample, this clone turned up many times. The CDR3: CASGLVKSTGYDPNQPQHF. CDR3 coding DNA: TGTGCTAGTGGTTTGGTAAAATCGACAGGGTATGACCCTAATCAGCCCCAGCATTTT. This chain uses TRBV12-5 with TRBJ1-5; 7 bases agree with TRBD1. Germline trimming cut 0 bases from V and 4 bases from J; bases unmatched to any gene: 15. The germline V gene has CDR1 LGHNT and CDR2 FRNRAP. The CDR3 extends over 19 amino acids.

The chain combines TRBV5-1 with TRBJ1-5; 8 bases fit TRBD1. CDR3 length: 15 amino acids. Germline V CDR1 and CDR2: SGHRS, YFSETQ. The ends lost 0 bases at V and 7 bases at J; junction bases unmatched: 6. The CDR3 protein is CASSLAGQGWQPQHF. The DNA of the CDR3 is TGCGCCAGCAGCTTGGCCGGACAGGGATGGCAGCCCCAGCATTTT.

This chain links TRBV5-4 with TRBJ1-2; D is uncertain. The germline CDR1 and CDR2 sequences are SGHNT and YYREEE (reference sequence). The CDR3 is 13 amino acids. V shed 5 bases and J shed 4 bases, with 12 bases lying between them. The CDR3 sequence is CASRFRYAYGYTF. CDR3 nucleotide sequence: TGTGCCAGCAGATTCAGGTACGCCTATGGCTACACCTTC. The full variable domain, in which reference TRBV5-4 and TRBJ1-2 provide the parts outside the CDR3, is ETGVTQSPTHLIKTRGQQVTLRCSSQSGHNTVSWYQQALGQGPQFIFQYYREEENGRGNFPPRFSGLQFPNYSSELNVNALELDDSALYLCASRFRYAYGYTFGSGTRLTVV.

DNA of the CDR3: TGCGCCAGCAGCAAAAGGGCTAGCGGGGGCTACAATGAGCAGTTCTTC. This gives the protein CASSKRASGGYNEQFF. The V and J genes are TRBV5-1 and TRBJ2-1, with 10 bases lining up with TRBD2. The germline gives CDR1 SGHRS, CDR2 YFSETQ. The CDR3 loop spans 16 amino acids. V was pared by 4 bases and J by 3 bases, with 7 bases of the junction left unmatched.

This CDR3 is CAWSGTGMGQPQHF. The CDR3 nucleotides read TGTGCCTGGTCCGGGACAGGGATGGGTCAGCCCCAGCATTTT. V is TRBV30 and J is TRBJ1-5; 9 positions agree with TRBD1. CDR1 is GTSNPN, CDR2 SVGIG, per germline (reference sequence). V was clipped by 5 bases and J by 6 bases; unmatched bases: 8. The CDR3 runs to 14 residues.

This chain connects TRBV11-3 to TRBJ2-5; 7 bases match TRBD2. Germline assignment: CDR1 SGHNT and CDR2 YENEEA. J was trimmed by 4 bases and V by 5 bases; bases with no gene match: 13. This CDR3 is 16 amino acids long. CDR3 nucleotide sequence: TGTGCCAGCAGCGGAAGGGAGGGCGGGAGCGGAGAGACCCAGTACTTC. This codes for CASSGREGGSGETQYF.

The J gene is TRBJ2-7, the V gene TRBV2; D possibly corresponds to TRBD1 (5 bases). This CDR3 is 12 amino acids long. From germline, CDR1 is SNHLY and CDR2 FYNNEI. The ends were cut back, 5 bases at V and 3 bases at J, with 8 bases in the middle. CDR3 region: CASSTDSYEQYF. Written as DNA, the CDR3 is TGTGCCAGCAGTACCGACAGCTACGAGCAGTACTTC.